These 27 T cell receptor beta chains originate from one sample sequenced in a study of T cell responses to AZD1222 COVID-19 vaccine. Here immunoSEQ multiplex PCR was the method, and the copy in TCRdb shows in-frame clones only, minus some. The table has approximately 120,000 clones, around nine tenths seen once. Sample: peripheral blood, taken on day 0 of AZD1222 vaccination. These receptors came from an adult in good health.

This clone was recorded a few times. The chain joins TRBV25-1 to TRBJ1-4, with 9 bases lining up with TRBD1. V lost 5 bases, J lost 8 bases, and 6 bases stayed unmatched. CDR1 MGHDK and CDR2 SYGVNS come from the germline V gene. There are 14 residues in the CDR3. The CDR3 DNA reads as TGTGCCAGCAGTCAGGGACAGGGTTGGGAAAAACTGTTTTTT. Protein: CASSQGQGWEKLFF.

The chain combines TRBV9 with TRBJ1-1; D not certain. Germline V gene data show CDR1 as SGDLS and CDR2 as YYNGEE. V lost 3 bases and J 5 bases, leaving 11 bases between the germline ends. The CDR3 spans 13 residues. CDR3 loop: CASSGSGYTEAFF. The CDR3 nucleotides are TGTGCCAGCAGCGGCTCCGGGTATACTGAAGCTTTCTTT. Combining the CDR3 with reference TRBV9 and TRBJ1-1 gives the whole variable domain DSGVTQTPKHLITATGQRVTLRCSPRSGDLSVYWYQQSLDQGLQFLIQYYNGEERAKGNILERFSAQQFPDLHSELNLSSLELGDSALYFCASSGSGYTEAFFGQGTRLTVV.

The chain links TRBV9 to TRBJ2-3, with D tentatively TRBD2 (6 bases). This CDR3 contains 14 residues. In germline, CDR1 is SGDLS, CDR2 YYNGEE. V was trimmed by 3 bases and J by 0 bases, leaving 8 bases between them. The CDR3 sequence is CASSGSGSTDTQYF. The CDR3 coding sequence is TGTGCCAGCAGCGGTAGCGGAAGCACAGATACGCAGTATTTT.

This chain joins TRBV5-1 and TRBJ1-6; TRBD1 is a possible D gene (5 bases). The CDR3 contains 15 residues. Per germline, CDR1 SGHRS and CDR2 YFSETQ. V was trimmed by 0 bases and J by 7 bases, leaving 11 bases between them. CDR3 loop: CASSLAGGTNSPLHF. CDR3 DNA: TGCGCCAGCAGCTTGGCGGGGGGAACGAATTCACCCCTCCACTTT.

The J gene is TRBJ2-1, the V gene TRBV5-4; D remains ambiguous. Per germline, CDR1 SGHNT and CDR2 YYREEE (reference sequence). The CDR3 runs to 12 residues. V was trimmed by 0 bases and J by 10 bases, leaving 8 bases between them. The CDR3 here is CASSLGLGEQFF. The CDR3 DNA reads TGTGCCAGCAGCTTGGGATTAGGGGAGCAGTTCTTC.

In its sample, this clone was seen a few times. This chain uses TRBV6-1 with TRBJ1-2, with 10 bases that match TRBD1. Looked up from germline, CDR1 is MNHNS and CDR2 is SASEGT. The ends lost 1 base at V and 1 base at J; junction bases unmatched: 12. The length of the CDR3 is 19 residues. The CDR3: CASSEEVGTGVGFNYGYTF. The CDR3 DNA is TGTGCCAGCAGTGAAGAAGTGGGGACAGGGGTTGGATTTAACTATGGCTACACCTTC.

This clone appeared once. This sequence joins TRBV7-3 and TRBJ1-2, with TRBD1 as a possible D gene (5 bases). V was pared by 5 bases and J by 4 bases, with 14 bases between. Per the germline V gene, CDR1 is SGHTA and CDR2 is FQGTGA. This CDR3 spans 14 amino acids. This chain's CDR3 is CASSPIGGVYGYTF. As DNA, the CDR3 is TGTGCCAGCAGCCCAATCGGGGGGGTCTATGGCTACACCTTC.

The chain employs TRBV27 and TRBJ1-2; 9 bases agree with TRBD1. Germline lookup yields CDR1 MNHEY and CDR2 SMNVEV (reference sequence). The CDR3 is 16 residues long. The trim removed 4 bases at V and 7 bases at J, leaving 13 bases unmatched. This chain's CDR3 is CASSSTQTGGLGGYTF. The CDR3 DNA sequence: TGTGCCAGCAGTTCCACGCAGACAGGGGGGTTGGGTGGCTACACCTTC.

This chain links TRBV7-9 with TRBJ2-4; 14 bases match TRBD2. The ends lost 3 bases at V and 5 bases at J; junction bases unmatched: 0. Germline V gene lookup returns CDR1 SEHNR and CDR2 FQNEAQ (reference sequence). This CDR3 region has 15 residues. The CDR3 protein is CASSLGLAGENIQYF. The CDR3 DNA follows: TGTGCCAGCAGCTTGGGACTAGCGGGAGAAAACATTCAGTACTTC.

The V and J genes are TRBV5-1 and TRBJ1-1, with TRBD1 identical over 8 bases. Trimming cost V 4 bases and J 5 bases; bases outside gene matches: 7. CDR1 is SGHRS, CDR2 YFSETQ, per germline. The CDR3 consists of 14 residues. The CDR3 spells CASSPARGRTEAFF. CDR3 DNA sequence: TGCGCCAGCAGCCCGGCCAGGGGGCGGACTGAAGCTTTCTTT.

The CDR3 is CASSLVGRGNSPLHF. The CDR3 DNA follows: TGTGCCAGCAGCTTAGTCGGGCGGGGAAATTCACCCCTCCACTTT. The chain combines TRBV7-2 with TRBJ1-6; D is uncertain. CDR3 length: 15 amino acids. Germline lookup yields CDR1 SGHTA and CDR2 FQGNSA. The V end lost 1 base, the J end lost 7 bases, and 11 bases lay between the germline ends. The variable domain in full, completed from reference TRBV7-2 and TRBJ1-6, reads GAGVSQSPSNKVTEKGKDVELRCDPISGHTALYWYRQSLGQGLEFLIYFQGNSAPDKSGLPSDRFSAERTGGSVSTLTIQRTQQEDSAVYLCASSLVGRGNSPLHFGNGTRLTVT.

This chain links TRBV12-3 or TRBV12-4 with TRBJ1-3; 7 bases agree with TRBD1. CDR3 length: 13 amino acids. J was trimmed by 4 bases and V by 6 bases; bases with no gene match: 3. As DNA, the CDR3 is TGTGCCAGCAGAGCGACAGGGGGAAACACCATATATTTT. Protein: CASRATGGNTIYF.

The V and J genes are TRBV5-1 and TRBJ2-5; TRBD2 might be the D (7 bases). Deletions cut 4 bases from V and 1 base from J, with 17 bases between. CDR1 and CDR2 from the germline V gene are SGHRS and YFSETQ. CDR3 length: 16 amino acids. The CDR3 DNA reads as TGCGCCAGCAGCCTGACGGGGGGCGAGGTCCAAGAGACCCAGTACTTC. As protein: CASSLTGGEVQETQYF.

The J gene is TRBJ1-6, the V gene TRBV7-2, with D tentatively TRBD1 (6 bases). The germline CDR1 and CDR2 sequences are SGHTA and FQGNSA. The CDR3 runs to 16 residues. V shed 1 base and J shed 5 bases, with 12 bases lying between them. The CDR3 spells CASSLVGANNNSPLHF. The CDR3 nucleotides read TGTGCCAGCAGCTTAGTGGGGGCCAACAATAATTCACCCCTCCACTTT.

The gene calls are TRBV7-9 and TRBJ1-3, with D unresolved. The CDR3 loop spans 14 amino acids. V lost 3 bases and J 0 bases, leaving 6 bases between the germline ends. Germline V gene lookup returns CDR1 SEHNR and CDR2 FQNEAQ (reference sequence). This chain's CDR3 is CASSFDSSGNTIYF. CDR3 sequence (DNA): TGTGCCAGCAGCTTTGATAGCTCTGGAAACACCATATATTTT.

The chain combines TRBV2 with TRBJ2-5; weak D call: TRBD1 (5 bases). Trimming left V 6 bases short and J 5 bases short, with 22 bases between. This CDR3 spans 16 amino acids. The V gene's germline CDR1 is SNHLY and CDR2 FYNNEI. CDR3 residues: CASRARRASGLETQYF. The DNA for the CDR3 is TGTGCCAGCAGAGCCCGAAGGGCCTCAGGGCTGGAGACCCAGTACTTC.

The V gene is TRBV2, the J gene TRBJ1-5, with 7 bases identical to TRBD1. The trim removed 2 bases at V and 3 bases at J, leaving 4 bases unmatched. Germline lookup yields CDR1 SNHLY and CDR2 FYNNEI. This CDR3 is 15 amino acids long. The CDR3 nucleotides read TGTGCCAGCAGTGAACAGGGGGTTGTCAATCAGCCCCAGCATTTT. This encodes CASSEQGVVNQPQHF.

V usage is TRBV19 and J usage is TRBJ1-1; 9 positions agree with TRBD1. The CDR3 has 13 residues. Germline values: CDR1 LNHDA, CDR2 SQIVND (reference sequence). Trimming removed 1 base from V and 7 bases from J; junction bases left unmatched: 1. CDR3: CASSIGTGVEAFF. Here the CDR3 DNA reads TGTGCCAGTAGTATAGGGACAGGGGTTGAAGCTTTCTTT.

Here the CDR3 DNA reads TGTGCCAGCAGCTTACAGCAGGGCTCCTACAATGAGCAGTTCTTC. Protein: CASSLQQGSYNEQFF. The rearrangement uses TRBV7-3 and TRBJ2-1; D is possibly TRBD1 (5 bases). Germline lookup yields CDR1 SGHTA and CDR2 FQGTGA. This CDR3 region has 15 residues. V was trimmed by 2 bases and J by 0 bases, leaving 8 bases between them.

This clone has a single count. This chain links TRBV24-1 with TRBJ2-2; D gene ambiguous. In germline, CDR1 is KGHDR, CDR2 SFDVKD. The V end was cut by 9 bases, the J end by 1 base, with 11 bases between. CDR3 length: 14 amino acids. The CDR3 region is CATSAGLNTGELFF. The CDR3 bases are TGTGCCACCTCTGCCGGGTTGAACACCGGGGAGCTGTTTTTT.

The rearrangement uses TRBV7-2 and TRBJ1-5; 7 nucleotides match TRBD1. Germline V gives CDR1 SGHTA, CDR2 FQGNSA. V was pared by 5 bases and J by 7 bases, with 5 bases of the junction left unmatched. CDR3 length equals 13 residues. The chain's CDR3 is CASSQQGWQPQHF. For the CDR3, the DNA is TGTGCCAGCAGCCAACAGGGGTGGCAGCCCCAGCATTTT.

The chain links TRBV6-5 to TRBJ2-7; D remains ambiguous. V dropped 5 bases and J dropped 2 bases, with 16 bases sitting between them. CDR1 MNHEY and CDR2 SVGAGI come from the germline V gene. This CDR3 region has 15 residues. DNA for the CDR3: TGTGCCAGCAGTAAGGGTGGGGTTCAGGCCTACGAGCAGTACTTC. Translating gives CASSKGGVQAYEQYF.

The chain combines TRBV5-1 with TRBJ2-1, with D maybe TRBD1 (6 bases). Germline assignment: CDR1 SGHRS and CDR2 YFSETQ. V was clipped by 5 bases and J by 3 bases, with 15 bases between them. CDR3 size: 15 residues. The CDR3, as DNA: TGCGCCAGCAGATCCGACAGGCTTAACTACAATGAGCAGTTCTTC. It is translated as CASRSDRLNYNEQFF.

The rearrangement uses TRBV14 and TRBJ1-1; 8 bases match TRBD1. V gave up 3 bases and J gave up 6 bases; unmatched junction bases: 6. CDR3 length equals 14 residues. Germline V gene lookup returns CDR1 SGHDN and CDR2 FVKESK. The CDR3 here is CASSHGQGVSEAFF. The DNA of the CDR3 is TGTGCCAGCAGCCATGGACAGGGAGTTTCTGAAGCTTTCTTT.

This clone is a singleton in its sample. The chain uses TRBV19 and TRBJ1-1; unclear D gene. Trimming removed 5 bases from V and 0 bases from J, with 4 bases in between. This CDR3 comprises 12 residues. Germline CDR1 LNHDA, CDR2 SQIVND (reference sequence). The CDR3 sequence is CASSPLNTEAFF. CDR3 nucleotides: TGTGCCAGTAGTCCATTGAACACTGAAGCTTTCTTT. Using reference TRBV19 and TRBJ1-1 for the parts outside the CDR3, the full variable domain is DGGITQSPKYLFRKEGQNVTLSCEQNLNHDAMYWYRQDPGQGLRLIYYSQIVNDFQKGDIAEGYSVSREKKESFPLTVTSAQKNPTAFYLCASSPLNTEAFFGQGTRLTVV.

This clone was observed a single time. The chain carries TRBV6-2 or TRBV6-3 and TRBJ2-7; tentatively, D is TRBD2 (5 bases). The length of the CDR3 is 13 residues. Germline lookup yields CDR1 MNHEY and CDR2 SVGEGT. Deletions cut 3 bases from V and 4 bases from J, with 10 bases between. The CDR3 nucleotides read TGTGCCAGCAGTTATAGGGCGGGTTACGAGCAGTACTTC. Translation: CASSYRAGYEQYF.

J is TRBJ1-2 and V is TRBV7-2; weak D call: TRBD1 (6 bases). V lost 5 bases to trimming and J lost 6 bases, with 13 bases between them. The CDR3 covers 13 residues. Germline V CDR1 and CDR2: SGHTA, FQGNSA. The CDR3 sequence is CASSPPGGHGYTF. The CDR3, as DNA: TGTGCCAGCAGCCCACCGGGGGGCCATGGCTACACCTTC.